This T cell receptor (beta chain) came from a study of OX40 agonist ivuxolimab in advanced cancers. About the study: Patients received intravenous ivuxolimab every 2 weeks at 0.01 to 10 mg/kg. Patients with hepatocellular carcinoma, melanoma, renal cell or head and neck cancer made up the dose-escalation patients. From roughly 20 to 85 years was the age range, with a mean of approximately 63 years, and roughly 83% were male.

CDR3 length: 17 amino acids. V was pared by 4 bases and J by 2 bases, with 9 bases of the junction left unmatched. Germline loops: CDR1 GTSNPN, CDR2 SVGIG (reference sequence). Generated by immunoSEQ multiplex PCR, the TCRdb table keeps only in-frame clones and is missing some. The top ten hold about 2.3% of the sample, which has more than 50,000 clones, 79% seen once. The source material was CD4+ or CD8+ T cells sorted from blood, sampled in a trial of the OX40 agonist ivuxolimab. The TCR originated in an adult with an advanced solid tumor such as melanoma, head and neck, liver or kidney cancer. V gene TRBV30 combines with J gene TRBJ2-3, with 13 bases fitting TRBD2. CDR3 nucleotide sequence: TGTGCCTGGACCCGTAGAACTAGCGGGAGGGCCACAGATACGCAGTATTTT. It codes for CAWTRRTSGRATDTQYF.